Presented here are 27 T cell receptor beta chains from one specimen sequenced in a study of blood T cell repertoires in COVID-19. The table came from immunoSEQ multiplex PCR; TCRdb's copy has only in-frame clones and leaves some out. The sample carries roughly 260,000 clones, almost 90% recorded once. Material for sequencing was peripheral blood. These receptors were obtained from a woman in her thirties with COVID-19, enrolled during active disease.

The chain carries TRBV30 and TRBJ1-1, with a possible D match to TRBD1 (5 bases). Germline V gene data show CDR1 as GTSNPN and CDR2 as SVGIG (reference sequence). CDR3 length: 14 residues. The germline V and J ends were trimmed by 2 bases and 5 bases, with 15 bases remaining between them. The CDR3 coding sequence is TGTGCCTGGAGTCCACTGGGGAAGGGGACTGAAGCTTTCTTT. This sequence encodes CAWSPLGKGTEAFF.

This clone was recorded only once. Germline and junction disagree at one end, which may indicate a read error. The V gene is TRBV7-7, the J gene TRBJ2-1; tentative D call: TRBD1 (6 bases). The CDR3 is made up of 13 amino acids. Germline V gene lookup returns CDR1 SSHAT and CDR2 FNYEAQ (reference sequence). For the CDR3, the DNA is TGTGCTAGCAGCTCCGACAGGCACAATGAGCAGTTCTTC. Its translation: CASSSDRHNEQFF.

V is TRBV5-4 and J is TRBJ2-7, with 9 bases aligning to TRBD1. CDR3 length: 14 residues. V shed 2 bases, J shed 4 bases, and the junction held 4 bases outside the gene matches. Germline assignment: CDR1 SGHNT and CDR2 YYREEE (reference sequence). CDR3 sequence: CASSFGTGIYEQYF. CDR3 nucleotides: TGTGCCAGCAGCTTTGGGACAGGGATATACGAGCAGTACTTC.

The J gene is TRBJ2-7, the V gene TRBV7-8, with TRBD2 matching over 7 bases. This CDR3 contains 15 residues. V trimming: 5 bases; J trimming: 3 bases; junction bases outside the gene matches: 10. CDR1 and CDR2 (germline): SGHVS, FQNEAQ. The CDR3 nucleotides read TGTGCCAGCAGCCCTGTGGCTAGCGGACGCTACGAGCAGTACTTC. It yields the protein CASSPVASGRYEQYF.

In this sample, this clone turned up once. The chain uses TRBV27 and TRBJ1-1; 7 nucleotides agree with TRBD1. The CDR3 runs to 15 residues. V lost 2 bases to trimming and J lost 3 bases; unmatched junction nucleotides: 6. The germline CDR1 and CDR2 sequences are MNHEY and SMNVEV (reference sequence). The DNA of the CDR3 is TGTGCCAGCAGTTTAAGGGGACAGCCACACACTGAAGCTTTCTTT. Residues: CASSLRGQPHTEAFF.

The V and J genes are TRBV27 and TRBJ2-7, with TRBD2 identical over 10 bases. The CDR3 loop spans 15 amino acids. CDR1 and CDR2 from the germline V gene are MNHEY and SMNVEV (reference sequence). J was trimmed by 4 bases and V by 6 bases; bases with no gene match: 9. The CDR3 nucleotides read TGTGCCAGCAGCCTTCAAGCGGGAGGGCCTTACGAGCAGTACTTC. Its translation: CASSLQAGGPYEQYF.

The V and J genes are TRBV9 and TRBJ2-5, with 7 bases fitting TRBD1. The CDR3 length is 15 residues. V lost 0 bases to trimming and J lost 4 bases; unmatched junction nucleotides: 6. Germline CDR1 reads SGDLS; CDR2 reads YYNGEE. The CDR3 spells CASSVATGTVETQYF. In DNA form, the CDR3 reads TGTGCCAGCAGCGTAGCTACAGGGACAGTAGAGACCCAGTACTTC.

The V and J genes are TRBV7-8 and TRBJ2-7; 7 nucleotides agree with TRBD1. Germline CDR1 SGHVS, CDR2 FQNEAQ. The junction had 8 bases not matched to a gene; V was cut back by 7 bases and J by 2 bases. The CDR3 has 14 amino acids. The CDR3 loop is CASMIRDSAYEQYF. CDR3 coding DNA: TGTGCCAGCATGATAAGGGACAGCGCCTACGAGCAGTACTTC.

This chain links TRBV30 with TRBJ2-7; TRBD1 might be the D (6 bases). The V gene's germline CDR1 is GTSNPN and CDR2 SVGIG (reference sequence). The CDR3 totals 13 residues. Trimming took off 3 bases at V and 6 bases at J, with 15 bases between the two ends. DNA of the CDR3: TGTGCCTGGAGGGACAGACCTCCGGGCGAGCAGTACTTC. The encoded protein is CAWRDRPPGEQYF.

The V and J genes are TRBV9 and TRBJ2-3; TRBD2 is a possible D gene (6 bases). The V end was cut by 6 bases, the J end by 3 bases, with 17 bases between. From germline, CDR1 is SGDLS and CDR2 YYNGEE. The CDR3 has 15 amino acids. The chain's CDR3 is CASTRDSGGTDTQYF. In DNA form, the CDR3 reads TGTGCCAGCACCCGGGACTCTGGCGGGACAGATACGCAGTATTTT.

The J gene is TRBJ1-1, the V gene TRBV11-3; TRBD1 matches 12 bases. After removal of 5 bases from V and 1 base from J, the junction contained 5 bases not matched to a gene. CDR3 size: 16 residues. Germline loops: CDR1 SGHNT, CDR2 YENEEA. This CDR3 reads CASSQGQGAGNTEAFF. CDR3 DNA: TGTGCCAGCAGCCAGGGACAGGGGGCAGGGAACACTGAAGCTTTCTTT.

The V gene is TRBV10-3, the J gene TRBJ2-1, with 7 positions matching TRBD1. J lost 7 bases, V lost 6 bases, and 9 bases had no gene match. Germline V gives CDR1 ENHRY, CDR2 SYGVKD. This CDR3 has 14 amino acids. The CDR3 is CAIRGDSGVNEQFF. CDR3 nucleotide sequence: TGTGCCATCAGAGGGGACAGCGGAGTGAATGAGCAGTTCTTC.

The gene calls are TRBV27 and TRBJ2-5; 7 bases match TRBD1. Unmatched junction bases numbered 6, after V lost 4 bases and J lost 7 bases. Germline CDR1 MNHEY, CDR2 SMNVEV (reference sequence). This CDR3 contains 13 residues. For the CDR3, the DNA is TGTGCCAGCAGTTCTGACAGGGAAGGGACCCAGTACTTC. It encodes CASSSDREGTQYF.

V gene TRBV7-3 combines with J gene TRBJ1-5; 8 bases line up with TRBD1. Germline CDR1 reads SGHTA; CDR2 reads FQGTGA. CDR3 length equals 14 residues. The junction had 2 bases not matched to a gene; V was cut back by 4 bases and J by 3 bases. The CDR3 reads CASSSGQDNQPQHF. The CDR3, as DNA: TGTGCCAGCAGCTCGGGACAGGACAATCAGCCCCAGCATTTT.

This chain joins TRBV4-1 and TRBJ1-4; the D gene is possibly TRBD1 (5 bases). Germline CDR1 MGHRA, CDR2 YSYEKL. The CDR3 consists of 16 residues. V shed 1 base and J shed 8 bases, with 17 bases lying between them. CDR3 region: CASSQGGTDLGEKLFF. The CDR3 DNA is TGCGCCAGCAGCCAAGGGGGCACAGATCTTGGGGAAAAACTGTTTTTT.

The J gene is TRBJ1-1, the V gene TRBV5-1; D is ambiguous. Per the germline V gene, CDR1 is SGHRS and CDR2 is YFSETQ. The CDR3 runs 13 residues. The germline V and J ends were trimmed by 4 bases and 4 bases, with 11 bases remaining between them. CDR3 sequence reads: CASSAGLSTEAFF. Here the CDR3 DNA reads TGCGCCAGCAGCGCGGGTTTGAGCACTGAAGCTTTCTTT.

CDR3 DNA: TGTGCCAGCACCGATTCAGGGTTGAACACTGAAGCTTTCTTT. It codes for CASTDSGLNTEAFF. V gene TRBV11-1 combines with J gene TRBJ1-1; D might be TRBD1 (5 bases). V was trimmed by 7 bases and J by 0 bases, leaving 12 bases between them. The germline V gene encodes CDR1 SGHAT and CDR2 FQDESV (reference sequence). The CDR3 totals 14 residues.

The CDR3 sequence: CASSLQGREAFF. CDR3 coding DNA: TGTGCCAGCAGCTTACAGGGGCGAGAAGCTTTCTTT. V gene TRBV7-6 combines with J gene TRBJ1-1; weak D call: TRBD1 (6 bases). In germline, CDR1 is SGHVS, CDR2 FNYEAQ. The ends were cut back, 2 bases at V and 8 bases at J, with 9 bases in the middle. This CDR3 is 12 amino acids long. The variable domain in full, completed from reference TRBV7-6 and TRBJ1-1, reads GAGVSQSPRYKVTKRGQDVALRCDPISGHVSLYWYRQALGQGPEFLTYFNYEAQQDKSGLPNDRFSAERPEGSISTLTIQRTEQRDSAMYRCASSLQGREAFFGQGTRLTVV.

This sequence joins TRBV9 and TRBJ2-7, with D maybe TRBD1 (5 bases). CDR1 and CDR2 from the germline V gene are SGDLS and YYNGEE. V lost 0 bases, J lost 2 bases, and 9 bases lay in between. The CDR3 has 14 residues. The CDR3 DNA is TGTGCCAGCAGCGTAGTCGACAGAACCTACGAGCAGTACTTC. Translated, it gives CASSVVDRTYEQYF.

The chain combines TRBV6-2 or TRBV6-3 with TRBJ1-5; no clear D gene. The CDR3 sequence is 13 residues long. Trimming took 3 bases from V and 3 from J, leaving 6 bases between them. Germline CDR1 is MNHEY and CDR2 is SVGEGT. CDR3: CASSYYLNQPQHF. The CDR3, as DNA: TGTGCCAGCAGTTATTATCTCAATCAGCCCCAGCATTTT.

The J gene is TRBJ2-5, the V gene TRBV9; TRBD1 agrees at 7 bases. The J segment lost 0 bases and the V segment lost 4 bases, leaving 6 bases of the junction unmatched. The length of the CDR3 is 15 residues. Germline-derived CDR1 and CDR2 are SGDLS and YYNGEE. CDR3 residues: CASSPWDRDQETQYF. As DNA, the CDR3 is TGTGCCAGCAGCCCCTGGGACAGAGACCAAGAGACCCAGTACTTC.

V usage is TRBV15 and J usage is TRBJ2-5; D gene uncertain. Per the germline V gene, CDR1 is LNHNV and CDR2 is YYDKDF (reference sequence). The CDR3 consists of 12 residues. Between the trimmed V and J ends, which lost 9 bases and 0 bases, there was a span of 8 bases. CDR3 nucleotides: TGTGCCACTGGCCCGAACCAAGAGACCCAGTACTTC. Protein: CATGPNQETQYF. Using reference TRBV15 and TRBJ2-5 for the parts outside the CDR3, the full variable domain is DAMVIQNPRYQVTQFGKPVTLSCSQTLNHNVMYWYQQKSSQAPKLLFHYYDKDFNNEADTPDNFQSRRPNTSFCFLDIRSPGLGDTAMYLCATGPNQETQYFGPGTRLLVL.

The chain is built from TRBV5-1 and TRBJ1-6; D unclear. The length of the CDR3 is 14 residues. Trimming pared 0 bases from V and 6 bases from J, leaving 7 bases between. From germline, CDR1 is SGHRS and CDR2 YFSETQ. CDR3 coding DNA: TGCGCCAGCAGCTTGGCGGAGTCTAATTCACCCCTCCACTTT. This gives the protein CASSLAESNSPLHF.

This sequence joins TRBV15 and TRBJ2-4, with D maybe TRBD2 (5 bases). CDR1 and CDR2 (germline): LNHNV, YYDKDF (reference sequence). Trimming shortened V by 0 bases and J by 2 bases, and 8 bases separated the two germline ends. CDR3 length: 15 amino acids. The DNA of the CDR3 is TGTGCCACCAGCAGAGATGGACTGACCAAAAACATTCAGTACTTC. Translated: CATSRDGLTKNIQYF.

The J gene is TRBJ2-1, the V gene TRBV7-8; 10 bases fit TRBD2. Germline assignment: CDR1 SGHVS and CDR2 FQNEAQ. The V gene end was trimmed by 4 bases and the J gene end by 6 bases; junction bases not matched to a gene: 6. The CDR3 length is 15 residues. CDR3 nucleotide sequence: TGTGCCAGCAGCTGGACTAGGACTAGCGGCAATGAGCAGTTCTTC. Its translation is CASSWTRTSGNEQFF.

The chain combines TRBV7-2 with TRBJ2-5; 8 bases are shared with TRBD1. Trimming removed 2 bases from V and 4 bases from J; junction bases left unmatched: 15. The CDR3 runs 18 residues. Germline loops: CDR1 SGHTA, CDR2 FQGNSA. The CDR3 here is CASSLNPLVPGGIETQYF. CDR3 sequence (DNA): TGTGCCAGCAGCTTAAACCCCCTGGTACCAGGGGGCATAGAGACCCAGTACTTC.

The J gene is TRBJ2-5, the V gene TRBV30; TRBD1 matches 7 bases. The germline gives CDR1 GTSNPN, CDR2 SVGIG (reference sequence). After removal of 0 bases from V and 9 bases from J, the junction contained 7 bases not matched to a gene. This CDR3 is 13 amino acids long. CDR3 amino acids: CAWSVRQGGSQYF. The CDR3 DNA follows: TGTGCCTGGAGTGTACGACAGGGTGGTTCCCAGTACTTC.